Listed below are T cell receptor beta chains from one sample, sequenced in a study of control samples from healthy donors and cancer patients. The table came from immunoSEQ multiplex PCR; TCRdb's copy has only in-frame clones and leaves some out. Counted here are some 57,000 clones, around 97% occurring once; the ten biggest clones make up under 2%. The source material was blood. These receptors were taken from a woman aged 25 to 45 in good health. The CDR3 runs from the conserved cysteine through the conserved F or W. The order of the fields is CDR3 protein, CDR3 DNA, clone size, D gene, J gene, V gene. The D gene is left open where the match is weak. Clone size is not always given. Where it is, it says once, few, many or a class for expanded clones.

CDR3aa: CASSLESPYNSPLHF
CDR3nt: TGCGCCAGCAGCTTGGAGTCCCCCTATAATTCACCCCTCCACTTT
abundance: -
d_gene: -
j_gene: TRBJ1-6
v_gene: TRBV5-1

CDR3aa: CASSDRTGANVLTF
CDR3nt: TGTGCCAGCAGTGACAGGACTGGGGCCAACGTCCTGACTTTC
abundance: -
d_gene: -
j_gene: TRBJ2-6
v_gene: TRBV2

CDR3aa: CVSAQFDAFF
CDR3nt: TGTGTCTCAGCTCAGTTTGACGCTTTCTTT
abundance: -
d_gene: -
j_gene: TRBJ1-1
v_gene: TRBV2

CDR3aa: CASSRGNEAFF
CDR3nt: TGTGCCAGCAGTCGGGGGAATGAAGCTTTCTTT
abundance: -
d_gene: -
j_gene: TRBJ1-1
v_gene: TRBV6-5

CDR3aa: CASNLGGVDTGELFF
CDR3nt: TGCGCCAGCAACCTGGGCGGGGTTGACACCGGGGAGCTGTTTTTT
abundance: -
d_gene: -
j_gene: TRBJ2-2
v_gene: TRBV5-1

CDR3aa: CASSLAGTGNTEAFF
CDR3nt: TGTGCCAGCAGCTTAGCAGGGACAGGGAACACTGAAGCTTTCTTT
abundance: -
d_gene: TRBD1
j_gene: TRBJ1-1
v_gene: TRBV7-2

CDR3aa: CASSHGSGNTIYF
CDR3nt: TGTGCCAGCAGTCACGGCTCTGGAAACACCATATATTTT
abundance: -
d_gene: -
j_gene: TRBJ1-3
v_gene: TRBV25-1

CDR3aa: CASRHLQGGYGYTF
CDR3nt: TGTGCCAGCAGACACCTTCAAGGTGGCTATGGCTACACCTTC
abundance: -
d_gene: -
j_gene: TRBJ1-2
v_gene: TRBV5-6

CDR3aa: CAAGTARSYNEQFF
CDR3nt: TGTGCGGCAGGGACCGCGCGATCCTACAATGAGCAGTTCTTC
abundance: -
d_gene: -
j_gene: TRBJ2-1
v_gene: TRBV27

CDR3aa: CASSLVGKLFF
CDR3nt: TGTGCCAGCAGTTTGGTTGGAAAACTGTTTTTT
abundance: -
d_gene: -
j_gene: TRBJ1-4
v_gene: TRBV28

CDR3aa: CASPMDGNSPLHF
CDR3nt: TGCGCCAGCCCGATGGATGGAAATTCACCCCTCCACTTT
abundance: -
d_gene: -
j_gene: TRBJ1-6
v_gene: TRBV5-1

CDR3aa: CASGTLAGVAYEQYF
CDR3nt: TGTGCCAGTGGGACACTAGCGGGAGTAGCCTACGAGCAGTACTTC
abundance: -
d_gene: TRBD2
j_gene: TRBJ2-7
v_gene: TRBV6-5

CDR3aa: CASSLVGLGSHDTQYF
CDR3nt: TGTGCCAGCAGCTTAGTCGGCCTGGGGTCACACGATACGCAGTATTTT
abundance: -
d_gene: -
j_gene: TRBJ2-3
v_gene: TRBV7-6

CDR3aa: CASSFPLSSAYNEQFF
CDR3nt: TGTGCCAGCAGTTTCCCCCTTTCCTCGGCCTACAATGAGCAGTTCTTC
abundance: once
d_gene: -
j_gene: TRBJ2-1
v_gene: TRBV28

CDR3aa: CASSLVSGGGETQYF
CDR3nt: TGTGCCAGCAGCTTAGTTTCCGGGGGCGGGGAGACCCAGTACTTC
abundance: -
d_gene: -
j_gene: TRBJ2-5
v_gene: TRBV7-9

CDR3aa: CASSLDLAGGDEQFF
CDR3nt: TGCGCCAGCAGCTTGGATTTAGCGGGAGGTGATGAGCAGTTCTTC
abundance: -
d_gene: TRBD2
j_gene: TRBJ2-1
v_gene: TRBV5-1

CDR3aa: CASSLLGTGYNEQFF
CDR3nt: TGTGCCAGCAGTTTACTTGGGACAGGGTACAATGAGCAGTTCTTC
abundance: -
d_gene: TRBD1
j_gene: TRBJ2-1
v_gene: TRBV27

CDR3aa: CASNTGQGNSPLHF
CDR3nt: TGTGCCAGCAACACGGGACAGGGAAATTCACCCCTCCACTTT
abundance: -
d_gene: TRBD1
j_gene: TRBJ1-6
v_gene: TRBV2

CDR3aa: CASSSGASGTGELFF
CDR3nt: TGTGCCAGCAGCAGCGGGGCTAGCGGTACCGGGGAGCTGTTTTTT
abundance: once
d_gene: TRBD2
j_gene: TRBJ2-2
v_gene: TRBV28

CDR3aa: CASSWDSQTYGYTF
CDR3nt: TGTGCCAGCAGCTGGGACAGCCAGACCTATGGCTACACCTTC
abundance: -
d_gene: TRBD1
j_gene: TRBJ1-2
v_gene: TRBV7-9

CDR3aa: CASSEDPAGPLSKTQYF
CDR3nt: TGTGCCAGCAGTGAGGATCCGGCGGGACCCCTCTCCAAGACCCAGTACTTC
abundance: -
d_gene: -
j_gene: TRBJ2-5
v_gene: TRBV25-1

CDR3aa: CASSTVGRGDTEAFF
CDR3nt: TGTGCCAGTAGCACAGTGGGCAGGGGCGACACTGAAGCTTTCTTT
abundance: -
d_gene: -
j_gene: TRBJ1-1
v_gene: TRBV19

CDR3aa: CASSYSSQSYEQYF
CDR3nt: TGTGCCAGCAGTTACTCTTCACAGAGCTACGAGCAGTACTTC
abundance: -
d_gene: -
j_gene: TRBJ2-7
v_gene: TRBV6-5

CDR3aa: CASSFKTGSLLSGANVLTF
CDR3nt: TGTGCCAGCAGCTTCAAGACAGGATCCCTCCTCTCTGGGGCCAACGTCCTGACTTTC
abundance: -
d_gene: -
j_gene: TRBJ2-6
v_gene: TRBV7-8

CDR3aa: CASRRDPVSNTEAFF
CDR3nt: TGTGCCAGCCGCCGGGATCCAGTTTCGAACACTGAAGCTTTCTTT
abundance: -
d_gene: -
j_gene: TRBJ1-1
v_gene: TRBV6-4

CDR3aa: CAISENRGHTEAFF
CDR3nt: TGTGCCATCAGTGAGAACAGGGGGCACACTGAAGCTTTCTTT
abundance: -
d_gene: TRBD1
j_gene: TRBJ1-1
v_gene: TRBV10-3

CDR3aa: CASSQAGAYEQYF
CDR3nt: TGCGCCAGCAGCCAAGCGGGAGCCTACGAGCAGTACTTC
abundance: -
d_gene: -
j_gene: TRBJ2-7
v_gene: TRBV4-1

CDR3aa: CATSDFQGAGYTF
CDR3nt: TGTGCCACCAGTGATTTTCAGGGGGCTGGCTACACCTTC
abundance: -
d_gene: TRBD1
j_gene: TRBJ1-2
v_gene: TRBV24-1

CDR3aa: CASSVTPQGRSSSYNSPLHF
CDR3nt: TGCGCCAGCAGCGTCACCCCGCAGGGACGCTCGAGCTCCTATAATTCACCCCTCCACTTT
abundance: -
d_gene: -
j_gene: TRBJ1-6
v_gene: TRBV5-1

CDR3aa: CASSPRQVDMVHTQYF
CDR3nt: TGTGCCAGCTCACCGCGACAGGTCGACATGGTTCATACGCAGTATTTT
abundance: -
d_gene: -
j_gene: TRBJ2-3
v_gene: TRBV18

CDR3aa: CASSGRGGNTIYF
CDR3nt: TGTGCCAGCAGTGGGAGGGGGGGAAACACCATATATTTT
abundance: once
d_gene: -
j_gene: TRBJ1-3
v_gene: TRBV2

CDR3aa: CAPPDCLENSFF
CDR3nt: TGTGCCCCCCCGGACTGTTTGGAAAACTCGTTTTTT
abundance: -
d_gene: -
j_gene: TRBJ1-4
v_gene: TRBV5-6

CDR3aa: CASSSSESSYNSPLHF
CDR3nt: TGTGCCAGCAGTTCCTCCGAGAGCTCCTATAATTCACCCCTCCACTTT
abundance: -
d_gene: -
j_gene: TRBJ1-6
v_gene: TRBV7-9

CDR3aa: CASRTSGQETQYF
CDR3nt: TGTGCCAGCAGGACTAGTGGGCAAGAGACCCAGTACTTC
abundance: -
d_gene: -
j_gene: TRBJ2-5
v_gene: TRBV7-8

CDR3aa: CATGGGGNEQFF
CDR3nt: TGTGCCACCGGGGGAGGGGGCAATGAGCAGTTCTTC
abundance: -
d_gene: -
j_gene: TRBJ2-1
v_gene: TRBV24-1

CDR3aa: CASTLTGTYNEQFF
CDR3nt: TGTGCCAGCACCCTGACAGGCACCTACAATGAGCAGTTCTTC
abundance: -
d_gene: -
j_gene: TRBJ2-1
v_gene: TRBV6-5

CDR3aa: CASATSGATDTQYF
CDR3nt: TGTGCCAGCGCGACTAGCGGGGCCACAGATACGCAGTATTTT
abundance: -
d_gene: TRBD2
j_gene: TRBJ2-3
v_gene: TRBV28